These 25 T cell receptor beta chains share one sample of origin, sequenced in a study of cytomegalovirus exposure and HLA in healthy donors. A multiplex PCR was run with 60 Vbeta primers and 13 Jbeta primers. Sequenced by immunoSEQ multiplex PCR; TCRdb stores in-frame clones only, minus some. The profile covers under 150,000 clones, with about 83% appearing a single time and around 1.2% taken by the ten largest. The sequenced material came from PBMCs. These receptors originate from a girl aged 2 to 9 in good health and CMV-seronegative.

This clone was counted a single time. This chain joins TRBV5-1 and TRBJ2-1, with TRBD2 as a possible D gene (5 bases). The CDR3 totals 15 residues. Germline V lookup: CDR1 SGHRS, CDR2 YFSETQ. V was cut by 0 bases and J by 1 base, with 8 bases left in between. In DNA form, the CDR3 reads TGCGCCAGCAGCTTGGCCGGGGTTTCCTACAATGAGCAGTTCTTC. Its translation: CASSLAGVSYNEQFF.

The V call is TRBV5-1, the J call TRBJ2-7; 10 nucleotides align to TRBD1. Germline V gene lookup returns CDR1 SGHRS and CDR2 YFSETQ. The ends lost 1 base at V and 2 bases at J; junction bases unmatched: 3. CDR3 size: 15 residues. The CDR3 loop is CASSLYGQGAYEQYF. In DNA, the CDR3 is TGCGCCAGCAGCTTGTATGGACAGGGGGCCTACGAGCAGTACTTC. The whole variable domain, remainder taken from reference TRBV5-1 and TRBJ2-7, is KAGVTQTPRYLIKTRGQQVTLSCSPISGHRSVSWYQQTPGQGLQFLFEYFSETQRNKGNFPGRFSGRQFSNSRSEMNVSTLELGDSALYLCASSLYGQGAYEQYFGPGTRLTVT.

This sequence joins TRBV5-1 and TRBJ1-4, with 12 nucleotides matching TRBD1. V dropped 4 bases and J dropped 6; count of bases not matched to a gene: 13. The CDR3 is 18 amino acids. Germline V gene sequence: CDR1 SGHRS, CDR2 YFSETQ. CDR3 DNA: TGCGCCAGCAGCAACCACCGGGACAGGGGGCGGTTGGATGAAAAACTGTTTTTT. This translates into CASSNHRDRGRLDEKLFF. The whole variable domain, filled in from reference TRBV5-1 and TRBJ1-4, reads KAGVTQTPRYLIKTRGQQVTLSCSPISGHRSVSWYQQTPGQGLQFLFEYFSETQRNKGNFPGRFSGRQFSNSRSEMNVSTLELGDSALYLCASSNHRDRGRLDEKLFFGSGTQLSVL.

This clone turned up a few times. This chain links TRBV29-1 with TRBJ2-3; D unresolved. V was shortened by 2 bases and J by 3 bases, with 6 bases between the two germline ends. The CDR3 sequence is 12 residues long. Germline values: CDR1 SQVTM, CDR2 ANQGSEA. CDR3 bases: TGCAGCGTTGAAACCGGGACAGATACGCAGTATTTT. Translated: CSVETGTDTQYF.

The V and J genes are TRBV15 and TRBJ1-1; D call uncertain. Per the germline V gene, CDR1 is LNHNV and CDR2 is YYDKDF (reference sequence). Trimming cost V 0 bases and J 5 bases, with 7 bases left between them. The CDR3 loop spans 13 amino acids. The CDR3 reads CATSRDIVTEAFF. The CDR3 DNA is TGTGCCACCAGCAGAGATATTGTGACTGAAGCTTTCTTT. Filled out from reference TRBV15 and TRBJ1-1, the complete variable domain reads DAMVIQNPRYQVTQFGKPVTLSCSQTLNHNVMYWYQQKSSQAPKLLFHYYDKDFNNEADTPDNFQSRRPNTSFCFLDIRSPGLGDTAMYLCATSRDIVTEAFFGQGTRLTVV.

This chain joins TRBV7-6 and TRBJ1-1; D remains unclear. CDR3 size: 13 residues. V lost 1 base, J lost 1 base, and 4 bases lay in between. Germline V gene data show CDR1 as SGHVS and CDR2 as FNYEAQ. The chain's CDR3 is CASSLVQNTEAFF. The CDR3 DNA is TGTGCCAGCAGCTTAGTACAGAACACTGAAGCTTTCTTT.

CDR3 in amino acids: CASNQPRGPNEKLFF. CDR3 sequence (DNA): TGTGCCAGCAACCAACCCAGGGGACCTAATGAAAAACTGTTTTTT. The chain carries TRBV28 and TRBJ1-4; D is possibly TRBD1 (6 bases). Trimming took 7 bases from V and 3 from J, leaving 15 bases between them. Germline loops: CDR1 MDHEN, CDR2 SYDVKM. The length of the CDR3 is 15 residues.

The genes are TRBV4-1 and TRBJ2-1, with a tentative D call TRBD1 (6 bases). V was pared by 0 bases and J by 0 bases, with 21 bases between. The CDR3 has 20 amino acids. Germline V CDR1 and CDR2: MGHRA, YSYEKL. The CDR3 DNA reads as TGCGCCAGCAGCCAAGATAATAGGCGTACAGGGCCGAGCTCCTACAATGAGCAGTTCTTC. Its translation: CASSQDNRRTGPSSYNEQFF.

This chain links TRBV27 with TRBJ1-2; 7 bases fit TRBD1. CDR1 MNHEY and CDR2 SMNVEV come from the germline V gene (reference sequence). The CDR3 totals 13 residues. The junction had 5 bases not matched to a gene; V was cut back by 4 bases and J by 6 bases. CDR3 region: CASSSTGFNGYTF. In DNA, the CDR3 is TGTGCCAGCAGTTCGACAGGGTTTAATGGCTACACCTTC.

The chain joins TRBV12-5 to TRBJ2-7; 7 nucleotides line up with TRBD1. The germline V gene has CDR1 LGHNT and CDR2 FRNRAP. CDR3 size: 18 residues. V dropped 0 bases and J dropped 1; count of bases not matched to a gene: 12. CDR3 region: CASGLVGRGLLSSYEQYF. DNA for the CDR3: TGTGCTAGTGGTTTGGTGGGTAGGGGGCTACTAAGTTCCTACGAGCAGTACTTC.

The J gene is TRBJ2-5, the V gene TRBV28; a possible D gene is TRBD1 (5 bases). Germline V gives CDR1 MDHEN, CDR2 SYDVKM. This CDR3 has 15 residues. V was shortened by 1 base and J by 5 bases, with 14 bases between the two germline ends. This CDR3 reads CASSLYQGSRETQYF. The DNA for the CDR3 is TGTGCCAGCAGTTTATATCAGGGTTCGCGGGAGACCCAGTACTTC.

This rearrangement joins TRBV11-2 to TRBJ2-3; TRBD1 matches at 7 bases. CDR1 SGHAT and CDR2 FQNNGV come from the germline V gene. V trimming: 5 bases; J trimming: 4 bases; junction bases outside the gene matches: 9. The CDR3 is 15 amino acids. The CDR3 protein is CASSQRQGSADTQYF. DNA of the CDR3: TGTGCCAGCAGCCAAAGACAGGGTTCGGCAGATACGCAGTATTTT.

The CDR3 DNA follows: TGTGCCTGGAGCCCCGGGGACAGGGCAAATTCACCCCTCCACTTT. Translated: CAWSPGDRANSPLHF. The chain is built from TRBV30 and TRBJ1-6; 9 nucleotides match TRBD1. CDR1 is GTSNPN, CDR2 SVGIG, per germline (reference sequence). CDR3 length: 15 residues. J lost 7 bases, V lost 3 bases, and 7 bases had no gene match.

The rearrangement joins TRBV13 to TRBJ2-7; 7 nucleotides line up with TRBD1. Germline CDR1 PRHDT, CDR2 FYEKMQ (reference sequence). This CDR3 region has 13 residues. Trimming removed 5 bases from V and 2 bases from J; junction bases left unmatched: 3. In DNA form, the CDR3 reads TGTGCCAGCAGCCACGACAGGGCCTACGAGCAGTACTTC. Amino acid sequence: CASSHDRAYEQYF. Combining the CDR3 with reference TRBV13 and TRBJ2-7 gives the whole variable domain AAGVIQSPRHLIKEKRETATLKCYPIPRHDTVYWYQQGPGQDPQFLISFYEKMQSDKGSIPDRFSAQQFSDYHSELNMSSLELGDSALYFCASSHDRAYEQYFGPGTRLTVT.

This chain uses TRBV30 with TRBJ2-7; weak D call: TRBD1 (5 bases). The V end lost 4 bases, the J end lost 3 bases, and 16 bases lay between the germline ends. Germline values: CDR1 GTSNPN, CDR2 SVGIG (reference sequence). CDR3 length: 14 amino acids. The CDR3 region is CAWNLQGSHYEQYF. The CDR3 bases are TGTGCCTGGAATCTGCAGGGCTCTCACTACGAGCAGTACTTC.

The chain combines TRBV19 with TRBJ1-2, with 10 bases aligning to TRBD1. Per the germline V gene, CDR1 is LNHDA and CDR2 is SQIVND (reference sequence). J gave up 4 bases and V 5 bases, and 13 bases lay outside the gene matches. The CDR3 extends over 17 amino acids. The CDR3 is CASSEAGTGEEAYGYTF. The CDR3 region has the DNA TGTGCCAGTAGTGAAGCCGGGACAGGGGAAGAGGCCTATGGCTACACCTTC.

This clone was found once. The CDR3 loop reads CSASLGPEQYF. The DNA for the CDR3 is TGCAGTGCTAGTTTGGGGCCCGAGCAGTACTTC. The chain joins TRBV20-1 to TRBJ2-7; possible D gene TRBD1, 5 bases. CDR3 length equals 11 residues. Germline values: CDR1 DFQATT, CDR2 SNEGSKA (reference sequence). V gave up 3 bases and J gave up 6 bases, with 9 bases separating them.

The V gene is TRBV7-2, the J gene TRBJ2-7; 10 bases match TRBD2. Germline loops: CDR1 SGHTA, CDR2 FQGNSA. With 3 bases clipped from V and 0 bases from J, the junction kept 8 bases outside the gene matches. The CDR3 sequence is 17 residues long. The CDR3 bases are TGTGCCAGCAGCTTTCTGCCAGCGGGAGGGCCCTCCTACGAGCAGTACTTC. Its protein is CASSFLPAGGPSYEQYF.

The rearrangement joins TRBV4-1 to TRBJ2-1, with 9 bases aligning to TRBD1. The CDR3 is made up of 16 amino acids. Germline CDR1 reads MGHRA; CDR2 reads YSYEKL. V lost 1 base and J lost 7; bases outside the gene matches: 8. For the CDR3, the DNA is TGCGCCAGCAGCCAAGGCCCCGGGACAGGGCAGAATGAGCAGTTCTTC. Translation gives CASSQGPGTGQNEQFF.

This chain joins TRBV25-1 and TRBJ1-1; no clear D gene. Germline V lookup: CDR1 MGHDK, CDR2 SYGVNS. Trimming took off 6 bases at V and 1 base at J, with 3 bases between the two ends. CDR3 length: 11 residues. Here the CDR3 DNA reads TGTGCCAGCAGGGCGAACACTGAAGCTTTCTTT. Translating gives CASRANTEAFF.

There are a few counts of this clone. The chain uses TRBV21-1 and TRBJ2-1; the table calls TRBD1, which could not be checked here. TRBV21-1 is labeled a pseudogene. This CDR3 is built from 15 residues. The CDR3 region is CASSKKGAGANEQFF. The CDR3, as DNA: TGTGCCAGCAGCAAGAAGGGGGCAGGGGCCAATGAGCAGTTCTTC.

The chain uses TRBV4-3 and TRBJ2-5; a weak D match, TRBD2 (5 bases). Germline CDR1 reads LGHNA; CDR2 reads YSLEER. This CDR3 comprises 16 residues. Between the trimmed V and J ends, which lost 0 bases and 6 bases, there was a span of 17 bases. For the CDR3, the DNA is TGCGCCAGCAGCCAAGATTTGAGCGGCTTGAGGCAGACCCAGTACTTC. Encoded protein: CASSQDLSGLRQTQYF.

The rearrangement uses TRBV5-1 and TRBJ1-5, with D possibly matching TRBD1 (5 bases). The CDR3 extends over 13 amino acids. Germline CDR1 SGHRS, CDR2 YFSETQ. V was pared by 8 bases and J by 3 bases, with 12 bases between. The CDR3 DNA follows: TGCGCCAGTAGCCGGGACTACAATCAGCCCCAGCATTTT. Protein: CASSRDYNQPQHF.

This sequence joins TRBV5-4 and TRBJ1-1; weak D call: TRBD1 (5 bases). CDR3 length: 14 amino acids. V was trimmed by 4 bases and J by 5 bases, leaving 15 bases between them. Per the germline V gene, CDR1 is SGHNT and CDR2 is YYREEE (reference sequence). DNA of the CDR3: TGTGCCAGCAGCCCAGCCGTTGGGGGGACTGAAGCTTTCTTT. Its translation is CASSPAVGGTEAFF.

This CDR3 reads CASSSGTEDNEQFF. The CDR3 DNA is TGTGCCAGCAGTTCCGGGACAGAAGACAATGAGCAGTTCTTC. V usage is TRBV6-5 and J usage is TRBJ2-1; 7 bases match TRBD1. Unmatched junction bases numbered 5, after V lost 4 bases and J lost 5 bases. The CDR3 contains 14 residues. CDR1 is MNHEY and CDR2 is SVGAGI in the germline V gene.